Below are 17 T cell receptor beta chains sequenced from a single sample in a study of cytomegalovirus exposure and HLA in healthy donors. It was with 60 Vbeta and 13 Jbeta primers that the PCR ran. Here immunoSEQ multiplex PCR was the method, and the copy in TCRdb shows in-frame clones only, minus some. The sample consists of some 190,000 clones, about four fifths of them appearing once. The specimen was PBMCs. Receptor source: a woman aged 25 to 39 in good health and CMV-seropositive.

This rearrangement joins TRBV11-2 to TRBJ1-2, with TRBD1 matching over 9 bases. This CDR3 is built from 14 residues. The germline V gene encodes CDR1 SGHAT and CDR2 FQNNGV. J was trimmed by 8 bases and V by 3 bases; bases with no gene match: 7. This CDR3 reads CASSFTGTGLGYTF. Written as DNA, the CDR3 is TGTGCCAGCAGCTTTACCGGGACAGGGTTAGGCTACACCTTC.

The chain combines TRBV6-1 with TRBJ2-1; the match to TRBD1 covers 9 bases. The germline V gene has CDR1 MNHNS and CDR2 SASEGT. The CDR3 runs to 14 residues. V gave up 6 bases and J gave up 8 bases; unmatched junction bases: 8. CDR3 loop: CASRSTGGWYEQFF. CDR3 in DNA: TGTGCCAGCAGGTCGACAGGGGGTTGGTATGAGCAGTTCTTC.

The chain uses TRBV2 and TRBJ1-5; the match to TRBD1 covers 8 bases. This CDR3 is 15 amino acids long. Germline V lookup: CDR1 SNHLY, CDR2 FYNNEI. V was pared by 3 bases and J by 6 bases, with 7 bases of the junction left unmatched. The CDR3 DNA reads as TGTGCCAGCAGTGAGGTCAGGGGGCTTACTCAGCCCCAGCATTTT. Translating it yields CASSEVRGLTQPQHF.

The rearrangement joins TRBV19 to TRBJ2-7, with 14 nucleotides matching TRBD2. The germline V gene has CDR1 LNHDA and CDR2 SQIVND (reference sequence). The CDR3 runs 17 residues. The V and J ends lost 5 bases and 3 bases, in that order; junction bases with no gene match: 9. The CDR3 nucleotides are TGTGCCAGTAGTCCTCCGGGACTAGCGGGAGCTATCTACGAGCAGTACTTC. This encodes CASSPPGLAGAIYEQYF.

The chain carries TRBV14 and TRBJ2-2, with D perhaps TRBD2 (5 bases). Per germline, CDR1 SGHDN and CDR2 FVKESK. V gave up 2 bases and J gave up 3 bases, with 19 bases separating them. The CDR3 has 18 amino acids. The DNA for the CDR3 is TGTGCCAGCAGCCAACCTTCGGACTCCCTTCAGGACACCGGGGAGCTGTTTTTT. This gives the protein CASSQPSDSLQDTGELFF. The full variable domain, with the rest looked up from reference TRBV14 and TRBJ2-2, is EAGVTQFPSHSVIEKGQTVTLRCDPISGHDNLYWYRRVMGKEIKFLLHFVKESKQDESGMPNNRFLAERTGGTYSTLKVQPAELEDSGVYFCASSQPSDSLQDTGELFFGEGSRLTVL.

Only one count was recorded for this clone. V gene TRBV27 combines with J gene TRBJ2-7; no clear D. The germline gives CDR1 MNHEY, CDR2 SMNVEV (reference sequence). This CDR3 has 13 amino acids. Between the trimmed V and J ends, which lost 3 bases and 1 base, there was a span of 7 bases. CDR3: CASSLAVSYEQYF. The CDR3, as DNA: TGTGCCAGCAGTTTGGCAGTATCCTACGAGCAGTACTTC.

V and J are TRBV6-1 and TRBJ2-1, with D tentatively TRBD2 (5 bases). Germline values: CDR1 MNHNS, CDR2 SASEGT. Deletions cut 5 bases from V and 9 bases from J, with 14 bases between. The CDR3 consists of 13 residues. The CDR3 DNA is TGTGCCAGCAGTATGGAAAGGGCGGGTGAGCAGTTCTTC. Amino acids: CASSMERAGEQFF.

The CDR3 loop reads CARGTGVQFSSGNTIYF. The CDR3 nucleotides are TGTGCCAGGGGGACAGGGGTCCAATTTAGCTCTGGAAACACCATATATTTT. The chain couples TRBV27 to TRBJ1-3, with 10 nucleotides matching TRBD1. The CDR3 length is 17 residues. CDR1 and CDR2 from the germline V gene are MNHEY and SMNVEV (reference sequence). V gave up 9 bases and J gave up 0 bases; unmatched junction bases: 11.

The J gene is TRBJ1-3, the V gene TRBV5-5; 8 positions match TRBD1. V was clipped by 4 bases and J by 3 bases; unmatched bases: 15. The CDR3 extends over 18 amino acids. The germline V gene encodes CDR1 SGHKS and CDR2 YYEKEE (reference sequence). CDR3 nucleotides: TGTGCCAGCAGCCTCCAAGCCCCAGGGGGCCCGGTTGGAAACACCATATATTTT. This gives the protein CASSLQAPGGPVGNTIYF. Full variable domain (missing parts from reference TRBV5-5 and TRBJ1-3): DAGVTQSPTHLIKTRGQQVTLRCSPISGHKSVSWYQQVLGQGPQFIFQYYEKEERGRGNFPDRFSARQFPNYSSELNVNALLLGDSALYLCASSLQAPGGPVGNTIYFGEGSWLTVV.

V usage is TRBV28 and J usage is TRBJ1-3; D is possibly TRBD1 (5 bases). The CDR3 has 13 amino acids. Germline CDR1 reads MDHEN; CDR2 reads SYDVKM. The V and J ends lost 6 bases and 2 bases respectively, with 8 bases between them. The CDR3 protein is CASRKGPGNTIYF. DNA for the CDR3: TGTGCCAGCAGGAAGGGGCCTGGAAACACCATATATTTT.

The gene calls are TRBV10-3 and TRBJ2-1, with D possibly matching TRBD1 (6 bases). Germline assignment: CDR1 ENHRY and CDR2 SYGVKD. V lost 4 bases, J lost 0 bases, and 10 bases lay in between. The CDR3 sequence is 15 residues long. The CDR3 loop reads CAISGDTSSYNEQFF. The CDR3 DNA reads TGTGCCATCAGTGGGGACACCAGCTCCTACAATGAGCAGTTCTTC.

This sequence joins TRBV27 and TRBJ2-7; TRBD1 matches 7 bases. This CDR3 has 14 amino acids. V lost 5 bases, J lost 1 base, and 5 bases stayed unmatched. From germline, CDR1 is MNHEY and CDR2 SMNVEV (reference sequence). The CDR3 loop reads CASSRQGHSYEQYF. Written as DNA, the CDR3 is TGTGCCAGCAGTAGACAGGGCCATTCCTACGAGCAGTACTTC.

This clone was recorded once. The chain couples TRBV27 to TRBJ2-2; possible D gene TRBD2, 5 bases. Germline-derived CDR1 and CDR2 are MNHEY and SMNVEV (reference sequence). The V end was cut by 1 base, the J end by 2 bases, with 8 bases between. The CDR3 totals 15 residues. CDR3 DNA: TGTGCCAGCAGTTTATTCAGCGGAAACACCGGGGAGCTGTTTTTT. This gives the protein CASSLFSGNTGELFF.

This chain connects TRBV30 to TRBJ1-4; D may be TRBD1 (6 bases). Germline CDR1 is GTSNPN and CDR2 is SVGIG (reference sequence). V was shortened by 4 bases and J by 3 bases, with 9 bases between the two germline ends. The CDR3 consists of 13 residues. Written as DNA, the CDR3 is TGTGCCTGGACGGACAGAGCTAATGAAAAACTGTTTTTT. Translation: CAWTDRANEKLFF.

The V gene is TRBV7-9, the J gene TRBJ2-3; TRBD1 matches at 7 bases. V was clipped by 0 bases and J by 2 bases; unmatched bases: 8. The CDR3 totals 17 residues. The germline gives CDR1 SEHNR, CDR2 FQNEAQ (reference sequence). The DNA of the CDR3 is TGTGCCAGCAGCTTAGCGCGGGCAGGGGGTTTCACAGATACGCAGTATTTT. It yields the protein CASSLARAGGFTDTQYF.

The chain joins TRBV6-6 to TRBJ2-1; D is ambiguous. CDR1 and CDR2 from the germline V gene are MNHNY and SVGAGI (reference sequence). CDR3 length: 15 residues. Trimming took off 2 bases at V and 0 bases at J, with 8 bases between the two ends. The CDR3 DNA sequence: TGTGCCAGCAGTTACGAGCCGAGCTCCTACAATGAGCAGTTCTTC. It translates to CASSYEPSSYNEQFF.

The rearrangement uses TRBV10-3 and TRBJ2-7; a possible D gene is TRBD2 (5 bases). CDR1 is ENHRY and CDR2 is SYGVKD in the germline V gene. This CDR3 region has 14 residues. Trimming stripped 3 bases from V and 4 bases from J, with 13 bases between. CDR3: CAISDLAERYEQYF. Written as DNA, the CDR3 is TGTGCCATCAGTGACCTGGCAGAGCGGTACGAGCAGTACTTC.